Described below is a single T cell receptor beta chain sequence and its context. What it recognizes is unknown. V lost 3 bases and J lost 0; bases outside the gene matches: 6. The V gene's germline CDR1 is ENHRY and CDR2 SYGVKD. The CDR3 extends over 16 amino acids. An amount of RNA that ranged from roughly 0.5 to 1 ug was reverse transcribed with random hexamers. With immunoSEQ multiplex PCR, TCR beta CDR3 was amplified across 54 Vbeta and 13 Jbeta. One entry per CDR3 protein, called by TCRdb with MiXCR from the immunoSEQ multiplex PCR reads. The data show hundreds of thousands of distinct CDR3 sequences, about 85% seen once. This record comes from a study of CD8 T cells in Susac syndrome. Regarding the study as a whole: The study acknowledged a relatively small number of individuals in its TCR sequencing and HLA analysis.

The chain combines TRBV10-3 with TRBJ2-7, with TRBD2 matching 9 bases. Sequencing used CD8+ T cells from PBMCs. This receptor was taken from a human donor with multiple sclerosis. The DNA for the CDR3 is TGTGCCATCAGTGATTCGGAGCGGGAGGACTCCTACGAGCAGTACTTC. It encodes CAISDSEREDSYEQYF.